Detailed here is one TCR beta chain. Its antigen remains unknown. Expressed TCRB transcripts got sequenced, as all isolated RNA was reverse transcribed. TCRdb's copy holds only in-frame clones and misses some; the assay was immunoSEQ multiplex PCR. The top ten clones hold 0.095% to 0.15% of a sample with around 710,000 clones, 9.5% to 15% of them seen once. The CDR3 contains 16 residues. Trimming removed 0 bases from V and 1 base from J, with 8 bases in between. Per germline, CDR1 SGDLS and CDR2 YYNGEE. This sample was included in a study of beta chain features in type 1 diabetes. Broader study findings: Amplification by PCR could prefer shorter templates, with the same effect in patients and controls. More deletions and fewer insertions at VDJ junctions were seen in type 1 diabetes patients. A closer apparent resemblance between naive, central memory and Treg TCRB repertoires was seen in patients than in healthy donors. The study found moderately but significantly shorter TCRB CDR3s in all four CD4+ subsets of Type 1 diabetes patients.

The receptor was isolated from a man aged 25-40 years with type 1 diabetes. The chain recombines TRBV9 with TRBJ2-6; D call uncertain. Sequencing was carried out using naive CD4+ T cells from blood. The CDR3 DNA follows: TGTGCCAGCAGCGTAGGACACGGATCTGGGGCCAACGTCCTGACTTTC. This codes for CASSVGHGSGANVLTF.